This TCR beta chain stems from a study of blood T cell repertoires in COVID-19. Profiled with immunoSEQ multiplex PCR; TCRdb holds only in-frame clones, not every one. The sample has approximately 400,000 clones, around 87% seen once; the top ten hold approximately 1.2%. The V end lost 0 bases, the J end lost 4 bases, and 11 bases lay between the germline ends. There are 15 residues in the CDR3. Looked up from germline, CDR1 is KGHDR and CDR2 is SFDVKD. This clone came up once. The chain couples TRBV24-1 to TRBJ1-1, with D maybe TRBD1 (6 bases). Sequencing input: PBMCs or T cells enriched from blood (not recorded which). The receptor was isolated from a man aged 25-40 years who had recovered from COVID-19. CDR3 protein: CATSDLLGASTEAFF. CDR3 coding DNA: TGTGCCACCAGTGATTTGTTGGGGGCGAGCACTGAAGCTTTCTTT.